This T cell receptor (beta chain) was captured in a study of cytotoxic CD8 clonotypes in ibrutinib-treated CLL. Study as a whole: Of the patients, over ten were relapsed/refractory, over 14 treatment-naive and roughly 17 IGHV unmutated. Patients gave response samples after a median roughly 11 months of treatment, range 6 to 36.

Depth targeted 1 in 200,000 to 1 in 1 million T cells, averaging around 9.5x coverage per clonotype. Profiled with immunoSEQ multiplex PCR; TCRdb holds only in-frame clones, not every one. The top ten clones hold under 5.5% of a sample with 150,000 or so clones, roughly four fifths of them seen once. Study-wide findings and caveats: Pretreatment clonality was elevated relative to age-matched healthy donors and paralleled circulating CD8+ T-cell counts.

The CDR3 consists of 15 residues. Between the trimmed V and J ends, which lost 2 bases and 4 bases, there was a span of 14 bases. Germline CDR1 reads SEHNR; CDR2 reads FQNEAQ (reference sequence). Turning to this clone: Its antigen remains unidentified.

The chain is built from TRBV7-9 and TRBJ1-1, with D hard to call. The sequences come from PBMCs, collected after 24 months of ibrutinib treatment. This TCR was sampled from a human donor with chronic lymphocytic leukemia. CDR3 coding DNA: TGTGCCAGCAGCTTATCTGCGGGCGTCGGCACTGAAGCTTTCTTT. It yields the protein CASSLSAGVGTEAFF.